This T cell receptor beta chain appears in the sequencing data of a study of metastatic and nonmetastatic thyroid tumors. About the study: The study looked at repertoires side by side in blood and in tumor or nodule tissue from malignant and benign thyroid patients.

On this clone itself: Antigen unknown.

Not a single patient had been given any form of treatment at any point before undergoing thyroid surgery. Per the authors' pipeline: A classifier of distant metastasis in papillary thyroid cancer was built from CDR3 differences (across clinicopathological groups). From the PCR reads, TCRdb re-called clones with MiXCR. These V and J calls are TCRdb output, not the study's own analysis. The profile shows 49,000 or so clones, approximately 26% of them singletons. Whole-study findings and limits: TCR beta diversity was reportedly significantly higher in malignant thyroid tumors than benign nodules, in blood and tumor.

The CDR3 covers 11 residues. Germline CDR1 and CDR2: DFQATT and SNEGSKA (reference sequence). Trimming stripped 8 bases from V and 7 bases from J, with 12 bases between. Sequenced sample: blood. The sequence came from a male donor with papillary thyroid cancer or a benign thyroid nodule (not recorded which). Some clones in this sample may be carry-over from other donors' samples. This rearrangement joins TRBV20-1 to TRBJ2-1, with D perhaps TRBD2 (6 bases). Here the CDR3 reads CSSGRGNEQFF. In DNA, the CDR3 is TGCAGTTCAGGTCGGGGGAATGAGCAGTTCTTC.